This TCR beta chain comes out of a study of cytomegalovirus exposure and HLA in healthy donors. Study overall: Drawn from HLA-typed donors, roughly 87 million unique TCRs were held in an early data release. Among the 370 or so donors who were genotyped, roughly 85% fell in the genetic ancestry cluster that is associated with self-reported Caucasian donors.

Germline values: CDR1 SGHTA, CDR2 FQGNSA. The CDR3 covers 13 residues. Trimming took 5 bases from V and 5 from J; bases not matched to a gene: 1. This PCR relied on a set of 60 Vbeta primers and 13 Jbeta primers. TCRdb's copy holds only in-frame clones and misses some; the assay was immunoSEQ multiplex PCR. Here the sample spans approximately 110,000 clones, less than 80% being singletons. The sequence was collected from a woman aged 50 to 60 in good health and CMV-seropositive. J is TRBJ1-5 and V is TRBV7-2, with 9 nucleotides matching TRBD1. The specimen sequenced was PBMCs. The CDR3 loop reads CASSRQGDQPQHF. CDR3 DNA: TGTGCCAGCAGCAGACAGGGGGATCAGCCCCAGCATTTT.